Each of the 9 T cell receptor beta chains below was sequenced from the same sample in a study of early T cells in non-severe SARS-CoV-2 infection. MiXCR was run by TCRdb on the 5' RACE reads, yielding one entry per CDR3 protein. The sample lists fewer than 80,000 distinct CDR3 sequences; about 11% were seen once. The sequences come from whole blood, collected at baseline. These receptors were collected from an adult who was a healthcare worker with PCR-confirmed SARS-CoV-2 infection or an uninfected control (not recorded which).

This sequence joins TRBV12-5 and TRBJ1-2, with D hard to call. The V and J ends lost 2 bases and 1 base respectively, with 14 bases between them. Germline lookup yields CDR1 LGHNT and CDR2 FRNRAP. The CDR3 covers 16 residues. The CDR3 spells CASGLSQTRVNYGYTF. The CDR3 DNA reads TGTGCTAGTGGTTTGTCACAGACAAGGGTTAACTATGGCTACACCTTC. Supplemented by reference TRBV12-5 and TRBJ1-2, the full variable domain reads DARVTQTPRHKVTEMGQEVTMRCQPILGHNTVFWYRQTMMQGLELLAYFRNRAPLDDSGMPKDRFSAEMPDATLATLKIQPSEPRDSAVYFCASGLSQTRVNYGYTFGSGTRLTVV.

In DNA, the CDR3 is TGTGCCAGCAGCCAGGGACTTACCTACGAGCAGTACTTC. This encodes CASSQGLTYEQYF. J is TRBJ2-7 and V is TRBV14; tentative D call: TRBD2 (6 bases). V dropped 3 bases and J dropped 2 bases, with 8 bases sitting between them. CDR3 length: 13 amino acids. Germline loops: CDR1 SGHDN, CDR2 FVKESK.

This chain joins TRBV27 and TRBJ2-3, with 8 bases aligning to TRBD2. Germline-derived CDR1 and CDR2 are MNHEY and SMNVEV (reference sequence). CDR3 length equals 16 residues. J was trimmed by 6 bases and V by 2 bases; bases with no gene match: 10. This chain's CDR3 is CASSLGFGGARDTQYF. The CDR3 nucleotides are TGTGCCAGCAGTTTAGGTTTCGGGGGGGCCAGGGATACGCAGTATTTT.

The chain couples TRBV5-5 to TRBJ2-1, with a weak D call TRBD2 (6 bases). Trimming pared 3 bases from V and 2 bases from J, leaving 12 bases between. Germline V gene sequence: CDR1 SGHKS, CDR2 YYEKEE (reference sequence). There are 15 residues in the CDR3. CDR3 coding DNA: TGTGCCAGCAGCTCCCCCTGGGGGGCCTACAATGAGCAGTTCTTC. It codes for CASSSPWGAYNEQFF.

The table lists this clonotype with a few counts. CDR3 in DNA: TGTGCCAGCAGTCCCCAGGACAGGGGGCGGGAGCAGTACTTC. Protein product: CASSPQDRGREQYF. This chain uses TRBV28 with TRBJ2-7; 11 bases fit TRBD1. CDR3 length equals 14 residues. Trimming cost V 5 bases and J 7 bases; bases outside gene matches: 7. CDR1 and CDR2 (germline): MDHEN, SYDVKM.

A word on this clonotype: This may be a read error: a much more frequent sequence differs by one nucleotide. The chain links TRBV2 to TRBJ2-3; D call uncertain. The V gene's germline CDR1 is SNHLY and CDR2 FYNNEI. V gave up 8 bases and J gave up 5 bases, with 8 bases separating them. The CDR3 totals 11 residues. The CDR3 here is CASGYKDTQYF. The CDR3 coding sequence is TGTGCCAGCGGGTACAAAGATACGCAGTATTTT.

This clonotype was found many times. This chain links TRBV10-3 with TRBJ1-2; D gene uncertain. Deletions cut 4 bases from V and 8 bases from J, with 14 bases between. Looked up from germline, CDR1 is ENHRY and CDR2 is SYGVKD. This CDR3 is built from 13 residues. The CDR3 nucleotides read TGTGCCATCAGTGTAGACTTCCCGCGAGGCTACACCTTC. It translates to CAISVDFPRGYTF.

The CDR3 coding sequence is TGCAGTGCTAGAGATCCGGGACAGCCCCCTAACACTGAAGCTTTCTTT. This gives the protein CSARDPGQPPNTEAFF. The chain carries TRBV20-1 and TRBJ1-1, with TRBD1 identical over 7 bases. Trimming at V came to 0 bases and at J to 2 bases, leaving 9 bases not matched to a gene. The CDR3 is made up of 16 amino acids. The germline gives CDR1 DFQATT, CDR2 SNEGSKA (reference sequence).

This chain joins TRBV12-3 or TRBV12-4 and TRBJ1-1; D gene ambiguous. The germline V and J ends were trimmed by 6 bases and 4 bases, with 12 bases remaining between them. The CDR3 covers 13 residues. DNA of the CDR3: TGTGCCAGCAGCCTGGCTATGGGCACTGAAGCTTTCTTT. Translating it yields CASSLAMGTEAFF.